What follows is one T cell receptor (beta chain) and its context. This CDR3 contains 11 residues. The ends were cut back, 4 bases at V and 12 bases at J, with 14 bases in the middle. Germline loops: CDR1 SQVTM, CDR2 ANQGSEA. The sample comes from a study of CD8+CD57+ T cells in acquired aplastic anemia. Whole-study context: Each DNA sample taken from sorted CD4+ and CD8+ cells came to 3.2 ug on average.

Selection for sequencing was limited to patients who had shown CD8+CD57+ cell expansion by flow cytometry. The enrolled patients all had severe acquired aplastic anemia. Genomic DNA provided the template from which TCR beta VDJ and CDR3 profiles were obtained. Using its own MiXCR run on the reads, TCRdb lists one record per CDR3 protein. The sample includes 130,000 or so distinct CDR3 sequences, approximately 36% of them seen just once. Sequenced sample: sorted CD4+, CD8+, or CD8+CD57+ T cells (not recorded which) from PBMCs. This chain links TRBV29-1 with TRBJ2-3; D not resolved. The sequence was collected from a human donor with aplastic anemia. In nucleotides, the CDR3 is TGCAGCGTTGTAGGGCCCCATCCACAGTATTTT. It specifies CSVVGPHPQYF.